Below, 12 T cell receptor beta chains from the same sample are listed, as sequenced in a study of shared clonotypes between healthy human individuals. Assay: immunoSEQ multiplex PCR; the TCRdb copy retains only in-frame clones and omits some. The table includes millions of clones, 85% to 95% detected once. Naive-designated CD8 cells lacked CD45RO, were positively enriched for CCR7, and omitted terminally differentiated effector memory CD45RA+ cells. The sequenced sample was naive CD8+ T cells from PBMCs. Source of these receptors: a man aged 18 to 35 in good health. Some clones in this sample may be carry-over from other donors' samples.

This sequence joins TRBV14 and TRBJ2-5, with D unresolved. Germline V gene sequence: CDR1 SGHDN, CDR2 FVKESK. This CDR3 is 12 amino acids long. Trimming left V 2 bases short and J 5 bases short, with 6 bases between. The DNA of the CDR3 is TGTGCCAGCAGCCAAACCCGGGAGACCCAGTACTTC. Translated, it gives CASSQTRETQYF.

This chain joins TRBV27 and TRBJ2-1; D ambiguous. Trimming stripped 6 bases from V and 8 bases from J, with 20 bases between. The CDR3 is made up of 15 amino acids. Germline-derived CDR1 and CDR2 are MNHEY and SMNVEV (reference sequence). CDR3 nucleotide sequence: TGTGCCAGCAGACCTTGGGCGGCCTTGGACCATGAGCAGTTCTTC. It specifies CASRPWAALDHEQFF.

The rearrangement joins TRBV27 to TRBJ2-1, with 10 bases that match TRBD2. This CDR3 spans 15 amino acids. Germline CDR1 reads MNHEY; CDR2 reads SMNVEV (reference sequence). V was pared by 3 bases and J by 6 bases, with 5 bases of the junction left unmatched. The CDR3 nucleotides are TGTGCCAGCAGTTTTGGGCTAGCGGGAGTCAATGAGCAGTTCTTC. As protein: CASSFGLAGVNEQFF.

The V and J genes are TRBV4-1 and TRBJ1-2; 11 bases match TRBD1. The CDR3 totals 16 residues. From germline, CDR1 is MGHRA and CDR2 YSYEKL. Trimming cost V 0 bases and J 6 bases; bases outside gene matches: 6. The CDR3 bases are TGCGCCAGCAGCCAAGATTATCGGGACAGGGGGGATGGCTACACCTTC. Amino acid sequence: CASSQDYRDRGDGYTF.

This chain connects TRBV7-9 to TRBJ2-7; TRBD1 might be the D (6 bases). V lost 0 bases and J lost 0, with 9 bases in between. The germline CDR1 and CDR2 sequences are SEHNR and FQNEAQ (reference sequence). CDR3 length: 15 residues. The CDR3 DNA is TGTGCCAGCAGCTTAGCGCCAGGGGCCTCCTACGAGCAGTACTTC. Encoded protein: CASSLAPGASYEQYF. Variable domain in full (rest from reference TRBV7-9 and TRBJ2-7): DTGVSQNPRHKITKRGQNVTFRCDPISEHNRLYWYRQTLGQGPEFLTYFQNEAQLEKSRLLSDRFSAERPKGSFSTLEIQRTEQGDSAMYLCASSLAPGASYEQYFGPGTRLTVT.

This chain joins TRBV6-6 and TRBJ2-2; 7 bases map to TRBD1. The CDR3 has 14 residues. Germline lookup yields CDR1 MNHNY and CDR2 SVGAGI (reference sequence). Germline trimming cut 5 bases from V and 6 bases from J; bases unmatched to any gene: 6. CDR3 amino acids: CASSMDRSAGELFF. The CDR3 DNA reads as TGTGCCAGCAGTATGGACAGGAGTGCCGGGGAGCTGTTTTTT.

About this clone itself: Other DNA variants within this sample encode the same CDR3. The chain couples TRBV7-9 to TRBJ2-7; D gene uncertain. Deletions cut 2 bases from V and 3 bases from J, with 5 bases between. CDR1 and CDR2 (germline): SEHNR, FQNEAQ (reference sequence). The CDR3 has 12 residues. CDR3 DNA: TGTGCCAGCAGCTTAATGAGCTACGAGCAGTACTTC. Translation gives CASSLMSYEQYF.

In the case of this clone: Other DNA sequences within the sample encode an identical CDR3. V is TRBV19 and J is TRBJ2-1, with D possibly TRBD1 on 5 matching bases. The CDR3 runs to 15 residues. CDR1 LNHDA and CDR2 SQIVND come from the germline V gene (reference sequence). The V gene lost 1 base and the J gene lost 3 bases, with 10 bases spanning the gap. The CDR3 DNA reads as TGTGCCAGTAGTATAGCAGGGTTGGGCTACAATGAGCAGTTCTTC. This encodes CASSIAGLGYNEQFF.

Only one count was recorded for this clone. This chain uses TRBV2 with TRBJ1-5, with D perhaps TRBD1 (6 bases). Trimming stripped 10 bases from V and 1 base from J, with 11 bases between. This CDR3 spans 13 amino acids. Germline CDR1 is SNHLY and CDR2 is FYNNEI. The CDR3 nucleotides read TGTGCCACCCGAGGGGGGAGCAATCAGCCCCAGCATTTT. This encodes CATRGGSNQPQHF. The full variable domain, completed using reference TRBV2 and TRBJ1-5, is EPEVTQTPSHQVTQMGQEVILRCVPISNHLYFYWYRQILGQKVEFLVSFYNNEISEKSEIFDDQFSVERPDGSNFTLKIRSTKLEDSAMYFCATRGGSNQPQHFGDGTRLSIL.

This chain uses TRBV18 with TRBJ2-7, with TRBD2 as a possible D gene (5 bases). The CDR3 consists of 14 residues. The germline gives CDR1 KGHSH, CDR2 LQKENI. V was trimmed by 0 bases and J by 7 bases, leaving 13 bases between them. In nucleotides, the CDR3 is TGTGCCAGCTCACCACCGGAGGTTAGTGGTGAGCAGTACTTC. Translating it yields CASSPPEVSGEQYF.

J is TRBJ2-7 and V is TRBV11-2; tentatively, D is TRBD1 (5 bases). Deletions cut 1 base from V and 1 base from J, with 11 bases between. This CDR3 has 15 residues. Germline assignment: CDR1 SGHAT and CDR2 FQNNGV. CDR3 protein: CASSLARAGSYEQYF. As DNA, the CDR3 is TGTGCCAGCAGCTTAGCCAGGGCCGGATCCTACGAGCAGTACTTC.

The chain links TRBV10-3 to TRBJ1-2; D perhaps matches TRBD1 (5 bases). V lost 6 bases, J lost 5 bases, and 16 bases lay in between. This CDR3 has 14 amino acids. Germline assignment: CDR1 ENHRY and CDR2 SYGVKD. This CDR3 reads CAISDGTVSYGYTF. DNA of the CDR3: TGTGCCATCAGCGATGGGACCGTGAGTTATGGCTACACCTTC.